This TCR beta chain was sequenced during a study of molecular identifiers for immune sequencing clone quantification. The authors built bulk TCR libraries by previously described methods with listed TCR primers. MiXCR, run by TCRdb on the PCR reads, gives a single entry per CDR3 protein. The sample contains around 480,000 distinct CDR3 sequences, about 21% of which appear only once. Notes on this clonotype: Antigen: not known. This CDR3 fails to terminate in the conserved phenylalanine or tryptophan, so it likely reflects a read error. The DNA is left out, because the CDR3 cannot be placed on it with certainty; the CDR3 is given as TCRdb lists it.

Notes on the study in general: The study found clones above 20 RNA copies held over 98% of effector molecules and under 1% in naive cells. Spiked Jurkat TCR RNA equivalent to one cell was reportedly detectable in around 980,000 naive cells.

With termini counted, the CDR3 has 11 amino acids. Germline CDR1 and CDR2: SGHVS and FQNEAQ. This chain uses TRBV7-8 with TRBJ2-4; the table gives TRBD1 as D, unverified against the DNA. The receptor's source is a human donor in good health. Some libraries in this study had Jurkat cell RNA spiked in. Sequenced sample: naive CD8+ T cells from blood, with Jurkat cell RNA spiked in. The subset is: FACS-sorted CD8+CD4-CCR7+CD45RA+ naive T cells. CDR3 protein: CASSLDGPPNV.